This T cell receptor (beta chain) was obtained from a study of CD8 T cells in Susac syndrome. CD8+ and CD4+ T cells from blood underwent TCR beta sequencing, which was carried out in a high-throughput format. FACS enriched CD8+ TEMRA cells, while bulk CD8+ and CD4+ were negatively isolated. Comment on this clonotype: The antigen is not known.

V shed 5 bases and J 5 bases; nucleotides not matched to a gene: 11. Germline assignment: CDR1 MRHNA and CDR2 SNTAGT. This CDR3 is built from 15 residues. Study results and limitations: The study admitted that it had a relatively small number of individuals in its TCR sequencing and HLA analysis.

It was with random hexamers that about 0.45 to 1 ug RNA was reverse transcribed. The authors amplified TCR beta CDR3 across 54 Vbeta and 13 Jbeta using immunoSEQ multiplex PCR. From the immunoSEQ multiplex PCR reads, TCRdb called clonotypes with MiXCR, one entry per CDR3 protein. In the table there are over 350,000 distinct CDR3 sequences, approximately 89% of which are singletons. The V call is TRBV6-4, the J call TRBJ2-5; 7 nucleotides align to TRBD1. What was sequenced was CD8+ T cells from PBMCs. The sequence came from a human donor with multiple sclerosis. CDR3 sequence reads: CASSLRTGDFETQYF. The CDR3, as DNA: TGTGCCAGCAGTCTGCGGACAGGAGATTTCGAGACCCAGTACTTC.